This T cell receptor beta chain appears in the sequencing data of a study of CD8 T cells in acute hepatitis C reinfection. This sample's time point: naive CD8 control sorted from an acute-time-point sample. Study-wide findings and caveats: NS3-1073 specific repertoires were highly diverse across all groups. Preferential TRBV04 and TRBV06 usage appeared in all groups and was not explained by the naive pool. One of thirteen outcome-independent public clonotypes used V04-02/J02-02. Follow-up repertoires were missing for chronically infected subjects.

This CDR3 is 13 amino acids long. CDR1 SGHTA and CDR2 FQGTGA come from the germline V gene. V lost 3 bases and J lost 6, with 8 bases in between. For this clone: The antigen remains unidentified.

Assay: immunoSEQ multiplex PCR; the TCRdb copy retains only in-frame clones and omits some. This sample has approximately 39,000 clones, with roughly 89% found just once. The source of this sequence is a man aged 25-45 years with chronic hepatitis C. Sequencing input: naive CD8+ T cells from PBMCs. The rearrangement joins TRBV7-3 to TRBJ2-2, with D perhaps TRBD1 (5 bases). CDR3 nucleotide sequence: TGTGCCAGCAGCTTTCAAGGGGCCGGGGAGCTGTTTTTT. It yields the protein CASSFQGAGELFF.